This TCR beta chain was captured by sequencing in a study of Graves' ophthalmopathy and Graves' hyperthyroidism. For the study at large: Blood was drawn at initial diagnosis, before any treatment.

Transcripts of RNA were the source for amplifying TCR beta CDR3 regions. The first-round RT-PCR employed HTBI primers together with the Qiagen OneStep RT-PCR kit. A multiplex PCR was then performed as the second round. A single record per CDR3 protein comes from TCRdb applying MiXCR to the multiplex PCR reads. The table includes almost 750,000 distinct CDR3 sequences, about 44% detected once. Germline values: CDR1 SEHNR, CDR2 FQNEAQ (reference sequence). V dropped 5 bases and J dropped 7 bases, with 20 bases sitting between them. The CDR3 is 15 amino acids. The study, taken as a whole, reports: Discrimination between ophthalmopathy and stable hyperthyroidism by a 13-signature model showed 87.88% sensitivity and roughly 80% specificity.

Where ophthalmopathy was present, donors had moderate-to-severe activity, CAS ≥3, NOSPECS ≥4 and duration under 3 months. Physicians reached a diagnosis by relying on clinical symptoms, serum thyroxine, TRAb, thyroid ultrasound and orbital computed tomography. A note on this clonotype: Antigen specificity is unknown.

This chain links TRBV7-9 with TRBJ1-2; no clear D. This clonotype was sampled from an adult man with Graves' ophthalmopathy. What was sequenced was peripheral blood. CDR3 DNA: TGTGCCAGCAGCGCCCCGGACCCACGGAGCGGTGGCTACACCTTC. Its protein product is CASSAPDPRSGGYTF.